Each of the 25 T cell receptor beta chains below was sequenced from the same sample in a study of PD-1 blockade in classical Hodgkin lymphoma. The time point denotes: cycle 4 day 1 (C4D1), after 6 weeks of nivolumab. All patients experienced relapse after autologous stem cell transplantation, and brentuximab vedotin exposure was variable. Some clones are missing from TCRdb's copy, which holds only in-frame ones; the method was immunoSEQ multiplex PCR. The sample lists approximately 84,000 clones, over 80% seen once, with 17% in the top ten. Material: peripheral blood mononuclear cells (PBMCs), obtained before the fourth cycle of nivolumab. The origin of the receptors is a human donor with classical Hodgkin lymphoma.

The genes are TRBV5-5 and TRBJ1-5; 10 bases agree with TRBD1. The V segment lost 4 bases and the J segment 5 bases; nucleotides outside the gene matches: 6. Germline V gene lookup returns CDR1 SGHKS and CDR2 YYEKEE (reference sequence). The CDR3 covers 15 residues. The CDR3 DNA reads TGTGCCAGCAGCGTGGGACAGGGGCTTGATCAGCCCCAGCATTTT. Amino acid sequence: CASSVGQGLDQPQHF. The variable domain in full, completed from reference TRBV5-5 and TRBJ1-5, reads DAGVTQSPTHLIKTRGQQVTLRCSPISGHKSVSWYQQVLGQGPQFIFQYYEKEERGRGNFPDRFSARQFPNYSSELNVNALLLGDSALYLCASSVGQGLDQPQHFGDGTRLSIL.

In DNA form, the CDR3 reads TGTGCCAGCAGCCACGTTTGGACTAGCGGGACGTACAATGAGCAGTTCTTC. Residues: CASSHVWTSGTYNEQFF. The chain employs TRBV27 and TRBJ2-1; 12 bases match TRBD2. V was clipped by 6 bases and J by 4 bases; unmatched bases: 10. There are 17 residues in the CDR3. Germline V CDR1 and CDR2: MNHEY, SMNVEV (reference sequence).

CDR3 sequence: CASSLDGVKDTQYF. DNA of the CDR3: TGTGCCAGCAGCTTAGACGGCGTCAAGGATACGCAGTATTTT. The V call is TRBV7-9, the J call TRBJ2-3; D not certain. Per the germline V gene, CDR1 is SEHNR and CDR2 is FQNEAQ (reference sequence). The CDR3 covers 14 residues. V dropped 1 base and J dropped 6 bases, with 11 bases sitting between them.

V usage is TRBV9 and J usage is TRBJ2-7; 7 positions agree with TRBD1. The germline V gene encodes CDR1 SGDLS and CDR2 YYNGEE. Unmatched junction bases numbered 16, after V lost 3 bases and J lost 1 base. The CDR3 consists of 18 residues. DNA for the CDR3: TGTGCCAGCAGCGCGCACCCCGGCGTCGGGACAGCATCCTACGAGCAGTACTTC. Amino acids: CASSAHPGVGTASYEQYF.

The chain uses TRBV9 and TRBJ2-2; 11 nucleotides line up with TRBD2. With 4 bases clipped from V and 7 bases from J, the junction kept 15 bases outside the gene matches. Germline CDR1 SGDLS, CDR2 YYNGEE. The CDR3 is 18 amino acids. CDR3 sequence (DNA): TGTGCCAGCAGCCTCCGGAGGGGACTAGCGGAGACGGTCGGGGAGCTGTTTTTT. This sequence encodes CASSLRRGLAETVGELFF.

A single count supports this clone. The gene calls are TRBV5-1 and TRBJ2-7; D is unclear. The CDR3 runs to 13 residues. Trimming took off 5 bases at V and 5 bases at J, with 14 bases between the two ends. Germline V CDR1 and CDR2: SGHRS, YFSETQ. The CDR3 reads CASSDLRSHEQYF. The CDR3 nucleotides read TGCGCCAGCAGTGATCTCCGGTCCCACGAGCAGTACTTC.

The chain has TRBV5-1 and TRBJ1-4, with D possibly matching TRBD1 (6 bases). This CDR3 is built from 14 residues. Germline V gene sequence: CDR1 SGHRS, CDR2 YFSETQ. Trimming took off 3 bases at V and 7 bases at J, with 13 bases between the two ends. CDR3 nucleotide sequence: TGCGCCAGCAGCTCCAGGGGAGGGGGTGAAAAACTGTTTTTT. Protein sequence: CASSSRGGGEKLFF. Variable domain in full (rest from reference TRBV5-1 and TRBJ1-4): KAGVTQTPRYLIKTRGQQVTLSCSPISGHRSVSWYQQTPGQGLQFLFEYFSETQRNKGNFPGRFSGRQFSNSRSEMNVSTLELGDSALYLCASSSRGGGEKLFFGSGTQLSVL.

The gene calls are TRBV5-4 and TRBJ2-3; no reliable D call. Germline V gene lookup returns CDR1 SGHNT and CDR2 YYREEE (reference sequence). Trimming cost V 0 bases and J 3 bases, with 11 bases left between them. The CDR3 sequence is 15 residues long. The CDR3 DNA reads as TGTGCCAGCAGCTTGGACGGAATTGGGACAGATACGCAGTATTTT. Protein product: CASSLDGIGTDTQYF.

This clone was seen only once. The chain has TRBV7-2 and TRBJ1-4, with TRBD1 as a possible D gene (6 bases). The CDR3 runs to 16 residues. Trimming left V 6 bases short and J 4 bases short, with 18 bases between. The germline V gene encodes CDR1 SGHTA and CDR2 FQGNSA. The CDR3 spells CASSQIGGRGNEKLFF. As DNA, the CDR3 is TGTGCCAGCAGTCAGATAGGGGGTCGGGGTAATGAAAAACTGTTTTTT.

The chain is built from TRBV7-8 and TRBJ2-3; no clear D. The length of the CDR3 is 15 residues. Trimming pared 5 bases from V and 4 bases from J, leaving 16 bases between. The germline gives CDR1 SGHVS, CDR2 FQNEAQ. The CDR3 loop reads CASSPLVSFADTQYF. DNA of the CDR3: TGTGCCAGCAGCCCCCTAGTGAGTTTCGCAGATACGCAGTATTTT.

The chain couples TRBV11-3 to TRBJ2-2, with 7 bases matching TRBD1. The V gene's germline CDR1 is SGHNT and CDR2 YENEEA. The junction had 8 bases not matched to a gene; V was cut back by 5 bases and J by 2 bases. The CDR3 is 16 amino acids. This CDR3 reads CASSPWTGRNTGELFF. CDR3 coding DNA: TGTGCCAGCAGCCCCTGGACAGGACGAAACACCGGGGAGCTGTTTTTT.

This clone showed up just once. CDR3 residues: CASLKLAAGYEQYF. The CDR3 coding sequence is TGTGCCAGCTTGAAGCTGGCGGCGGGATACGAGCAGTACTTC. The J gene is TRBJ2-7, the V gene TRBV28; a possible D gene is TRBD2 (6 bases). CDR3 length: 14 amino acids. The germline V and J ends were trimmed by 8 bases and 4 bases, with 18 bases remaining between them. Germline lookup yields CDR1 MDHEN and CDR2 SYDVKM.

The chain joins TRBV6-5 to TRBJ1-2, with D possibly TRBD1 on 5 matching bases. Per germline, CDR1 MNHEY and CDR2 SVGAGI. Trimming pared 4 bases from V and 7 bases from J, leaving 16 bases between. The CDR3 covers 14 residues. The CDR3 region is CASSSHPGSSGYTF. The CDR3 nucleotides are TGTGCCAGCAGTTCCCACCCAGGGTCGAGTGGCTACACCTTC.

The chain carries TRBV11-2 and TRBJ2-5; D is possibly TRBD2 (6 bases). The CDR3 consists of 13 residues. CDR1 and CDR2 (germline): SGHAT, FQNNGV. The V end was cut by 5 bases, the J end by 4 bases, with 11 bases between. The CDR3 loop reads CASSPGVSETQYF. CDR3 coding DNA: TGTGCCAGCAGCCCGGGAGTGTCAGAGACCCAGTACTTC.

The CDR3 region has the DNA TGTGCCAGCAGTTTTTTGCTGAATGAGCAGTTCTTC. Protein sequence: CASSFLLNEQFF. The rearrangement joins TRBV28 to TRBJ2-1; D gene uncertain. Germline V gene sequence: CDR1 MDHEN, CDR2 SYDVKM. The CDR3 runs 12 residues. Trimming pared 3 bases from V and 7 bases from J, leaving 7 bases between.

The chain's CDR3 is CAIKSVEELFF. Written as DNA, the CDR3 is TGTGCCATAAAATCGGTTGAGGAGCTGTTTTTT. The J gene is TRBJ2-2, the V gene TRBV10-3; D gene ambiguous. CDR3 length: 11 residues. The V end was cut by 9 bases, the J end by 10 bases, with 12 bases between. The V gene's germline CDR1 is ENHRY and CDR2 SYGVKD.

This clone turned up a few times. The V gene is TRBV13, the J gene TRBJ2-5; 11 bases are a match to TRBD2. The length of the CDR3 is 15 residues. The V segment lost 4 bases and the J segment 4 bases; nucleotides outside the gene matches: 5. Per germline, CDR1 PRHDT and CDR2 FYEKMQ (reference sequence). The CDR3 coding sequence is TGTGCCAGCAGCTCCCTAGCGGGAGGAGGAGAGACCCAGTACTTC. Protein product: CASSSLAGGGETQYF. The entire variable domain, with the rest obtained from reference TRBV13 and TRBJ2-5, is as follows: AAGVIQSPRHLIKEKRETATLKCYPIPRHDTVYWYQQGPGQDPQFLISFYEKMQSDKGSIPDRFSAQQFSDYHSELNMSSLELGDSALYFCASSSLAGGGETQYFGPGTRLLVL.

The CDR3 sequence: CASSSGLALDTQYF. In DNA form, the CDR3 reads TGTGCCAGCAGCTCTGGACTAGCGCTAGATACGCAGTATTTT. The rearrangement links TRBV7-9 to TRBJ2-3; 9 bases line up with TRBD2. CDR3 size: 14 residues. The germline gives CDR1 SEHNR, CDR2 FQNEAQ (reference sequence). The V gene end was trimmed by 4 bases and the J gene end by 5 bases; junction bases not matched to a gene: 4.

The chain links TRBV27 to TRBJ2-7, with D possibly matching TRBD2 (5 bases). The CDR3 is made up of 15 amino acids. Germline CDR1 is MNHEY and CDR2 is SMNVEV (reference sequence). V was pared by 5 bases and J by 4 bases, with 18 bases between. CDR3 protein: CASSRAPGTNYEQYF. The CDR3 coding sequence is TGTGCCAGCAGTCGGGCACCGGGAACGAATTACGAGCAGTACTTC.

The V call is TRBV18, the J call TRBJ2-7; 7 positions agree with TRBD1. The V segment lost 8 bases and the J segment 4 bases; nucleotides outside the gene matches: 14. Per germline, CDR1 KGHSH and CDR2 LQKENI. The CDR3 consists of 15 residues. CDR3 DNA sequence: TGTGCCAGCCCTCCCTCTCCGGGACAGACTTACGAGCAGTACTTC. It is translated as CASPPSPGQTYEQYF.

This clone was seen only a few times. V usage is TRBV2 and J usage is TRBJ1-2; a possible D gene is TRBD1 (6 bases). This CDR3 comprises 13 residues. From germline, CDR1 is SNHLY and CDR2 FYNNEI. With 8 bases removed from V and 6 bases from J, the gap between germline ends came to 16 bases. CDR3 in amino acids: CASQPEGGHGYTF. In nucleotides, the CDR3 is TGTGCCAGCCAACCCGAGGGGGGCCATGGCTACACCTTC.

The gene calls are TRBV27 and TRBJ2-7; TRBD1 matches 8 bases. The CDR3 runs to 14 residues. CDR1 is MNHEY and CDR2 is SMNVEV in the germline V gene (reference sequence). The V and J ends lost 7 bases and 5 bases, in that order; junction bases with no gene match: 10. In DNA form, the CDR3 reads TGTGCCAGCAACTTCTTGGACAGGGAGAACGAGCAGTACTTC. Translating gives CASNFLDRENEQYF.

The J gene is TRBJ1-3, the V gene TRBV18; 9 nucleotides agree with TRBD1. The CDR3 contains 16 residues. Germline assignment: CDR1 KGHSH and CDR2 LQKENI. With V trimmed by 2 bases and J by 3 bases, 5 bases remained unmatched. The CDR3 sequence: CASSPEQGAGGNTIYF. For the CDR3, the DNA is TGTGCCAGCTCACCAGAACAGGGGGCAGGTGGAAACACCATATATTTT. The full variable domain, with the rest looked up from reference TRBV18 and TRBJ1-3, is NAGVMQNPRHLVRRRGQEARLRCSPMKGHSHVYWYRQLPEEGLKFMVYLQKENIIDESGMPKERFSAEFPKEGPSILRIQQVVRGDSAAYFCASSPEQGAGGNTIYFGEGSWLTVV.

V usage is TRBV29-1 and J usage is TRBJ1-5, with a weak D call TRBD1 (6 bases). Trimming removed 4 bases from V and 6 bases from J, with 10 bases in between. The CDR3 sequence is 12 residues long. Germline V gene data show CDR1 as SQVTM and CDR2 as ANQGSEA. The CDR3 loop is CSVGGAGQPQHF. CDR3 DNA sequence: TGCAGCGTTGGGGGGGCTGGTCAGCCCCAGCATTTT.

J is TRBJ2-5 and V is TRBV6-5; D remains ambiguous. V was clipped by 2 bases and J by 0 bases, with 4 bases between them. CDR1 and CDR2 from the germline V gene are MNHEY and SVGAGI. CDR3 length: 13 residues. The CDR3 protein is CASSYDYQETQYF. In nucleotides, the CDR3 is TGTGCCAGCAGTTACGACTACCAAGAGACCCAGTACTTC.